The clone carrying this T cell receptor (beta chain) ranks as medium-sized (0.01 to 0.1%). Treatment in this sample: oral pan-JAK inhibitor, 5-10 mg twice daily. Sequencing used cDNA as its template, made by extracting RNA and reverse transcribing it. This table comes from immunoSEQ multiplex PCR, and its TCRdb copy is limited to in-frame clones, with some not included. The sample carries fewer than 250,000 clones, more than 55% recorded once. This record comes from a study of CD8+ T cells in alopecia areata. The source was CD4+ T cells sorted from blood, collected at week 4, from a patient treated with tofacitinib. This receptor was taken from a human donor with alopecia areata.

This CDR3 reads CASSVGQDTEAFF. In nucleotides, the CDR3 is TGTGCCAGCAGCGTAGGGCAGGACACTGAAGCTTTCTTT. The chain links TRBV9 to TRBJ1-1; D uncertain. The germline CDR1 and CDR2 sequences are SGDLS and YYNGEE. The CDR3 has 13 amino acids. V gave up 0 bases and J gave up 3 bases, with 6 bases separating them.